This TCR beta chain was recorded in a study of blood T cells in healthy people across ages. Across the whole study: Researchers report that template switching captured about one barcoded beta molecule per two T cells. Overall study findings and caveats: PBMC samples, being unsorted, prevented any conclusive comparison of naive and antigen-experienced cells. Diversity of TCR beta correlated strongly with naive T cell percentage.

Per sample, at least 5 micrograms of total RNA were extracted. Looked up from germline, CDR1 is LGHNA and CDR2 is YNFKEQ. V lost 4 bases and J 1 base, leaving 15 bases between the germline ends. The CDR3 contains 16 residues. This clonotype was seen a handful of times. What it recognizes is unknown. Combining a sample-barcoded 5' primer with a J-beta primer mix, a second PCR ran for roughly 7 to 11 cycles. One entry per CDR3 protein results from TCRdb running MiXCR on the 5' RACE reads. In the table there are roughly 830,000 distinct CDR3 sequences, 55% to 65% of which are singletons. Source material: blood. The clonotype originates from a young man in good health. The V and J genes are TRBV4-2 and TRBJ2-3; the D gene is possibly TRBD2 (6 bases). CDR3 nucleotide sequence: TGTGCCAGCAGCCCGCCCCCAAGCGGGCGCACAGATACGCAGTATTTT. Its translation: CASSPPPSGRTDTQYF.